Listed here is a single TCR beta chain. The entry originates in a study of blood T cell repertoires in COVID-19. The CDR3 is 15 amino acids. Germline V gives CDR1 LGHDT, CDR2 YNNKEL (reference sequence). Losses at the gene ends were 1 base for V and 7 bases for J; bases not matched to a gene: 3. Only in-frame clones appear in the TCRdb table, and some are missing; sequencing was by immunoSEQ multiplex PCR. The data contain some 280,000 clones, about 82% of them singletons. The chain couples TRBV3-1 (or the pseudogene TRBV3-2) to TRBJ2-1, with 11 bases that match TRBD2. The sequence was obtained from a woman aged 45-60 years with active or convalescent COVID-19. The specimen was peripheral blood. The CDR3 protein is CASSQGSGRVNEQFF. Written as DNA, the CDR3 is TGTGCCAGCAGCCAAGGTAGCGGGAGGGTTAATGAGCAGTTCTTC.